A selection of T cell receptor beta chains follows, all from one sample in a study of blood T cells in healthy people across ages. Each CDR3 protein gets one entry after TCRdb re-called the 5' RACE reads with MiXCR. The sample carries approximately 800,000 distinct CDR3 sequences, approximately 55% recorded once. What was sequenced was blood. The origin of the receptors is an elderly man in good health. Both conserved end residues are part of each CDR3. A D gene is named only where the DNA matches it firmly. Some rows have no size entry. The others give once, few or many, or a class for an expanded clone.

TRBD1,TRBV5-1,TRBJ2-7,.,TGCGCCAGCGGGAGACAGGGGATCTACGAGCAGTACTTC,CASGRQGIYEQYF
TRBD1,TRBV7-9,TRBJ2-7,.,TGTGCCAGCAGCGATCTCGGGACAGCGACCTACGAGCAGTACTTC,CASSDLGTATYEQYF
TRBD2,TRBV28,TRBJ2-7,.,TGTGCCAGCAGCCAGACTAGCGGGAGCTCCTACGAGCAGTACTTC,CASSQTSGSSYEQYF
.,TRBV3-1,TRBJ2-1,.,TGTGCCAGCAGCCAAGATCGACGGCGGCAGCCTACGAAGGGCAATGAGCAGTTCTTC,CASSQDRRRQPTKGNEQFF
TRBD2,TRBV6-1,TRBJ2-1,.,TGTGCCCCCAGGGCGGGAGGCCGCCCGGGAAATGAGCAGTTCTTC,CAPRAGGRPGNEQFF
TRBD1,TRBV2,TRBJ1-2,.,TGTGCCAGCAGGGAAAGGACAGGGGTTAACTATGGCTACACCTTC,CASRERTGVNYGYTF
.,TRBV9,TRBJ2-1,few,TGTGCCAGCAGCCGAACTGGGGTCCCCTACAATGAGCAGTTCTTC,CASSRTGVPYNEQFF
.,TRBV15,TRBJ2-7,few,TGTGCCACCAGCAGAGATCCCAGAACGGGACTCTACGAGCAGTACTTC,CATSRDPRTGLYEQYF
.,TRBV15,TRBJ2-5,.,TGTGCCACCAGCAGAGAAGGAGGGTGGGAGACCCAGTACTTC,CATSREGGWETQYF
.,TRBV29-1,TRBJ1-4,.,TGCAGCGCCAAGTCACAGGGACGGGAAAAACTGTTTTTT,CSAKSQGREKLFF
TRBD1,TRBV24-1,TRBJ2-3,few,TGTGCCACCGCGGGGACAGGGACGACAGATACGCAGTATTTT,CATAGTGTTDTQYF
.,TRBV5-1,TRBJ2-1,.,TGCGCCAGCAGCTTGGAGGTGGGGACCTACAATGAGCAGTTCTTC,CASSLEVGTYNEQFF
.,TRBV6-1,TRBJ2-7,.,TGTGCCAGTAGACCGTCGATATCCTACAATGAGCAGTACTTC,CASRPSISYNEQYF
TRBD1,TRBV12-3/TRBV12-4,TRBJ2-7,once,TGTGCCAGCAGTTTAGGGGGGACAGGGGACTACGAGCAGTACTTC,CASSLGGTGDYEQYF
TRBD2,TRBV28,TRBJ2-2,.,TGTGTCAGCAGCGACGTAATGGGACTACGGATAGACACCGGGGAGCTGTTTTTT,CVSSDVMGLRIDTGELFF
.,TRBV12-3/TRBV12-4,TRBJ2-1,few,TGTGCCAGCAGGGTTGTGATGGGTGAGCAGTTCTTC,CASRVVMGEQFF
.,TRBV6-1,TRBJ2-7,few,TGTGCCAGCATTAAAAGGGGAGCCTACGAGCAGTACTTC,CASIKRGAYEQYF
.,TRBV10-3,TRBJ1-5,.,TGTGCCATCAGTGAAGCGGACAGCGACAATCAGCCCCAGCATTTT,CAISEADSDNQPQHF
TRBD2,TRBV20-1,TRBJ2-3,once,TGCAGTGCGTCCTACCTAGCGGGAGGTGGGACAGATACGCAGTATTTT,CSASYLAGGGTDTQYF
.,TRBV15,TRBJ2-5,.,TGTGCCACCAGCAGAGGAGAGACCCAGTACTTC,CATSRGETQYF
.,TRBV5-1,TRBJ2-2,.,TGCGCCAGCAGCTTGGTTCGCCTGGGCACCGGGGAGCTGTTTTTT,CASSLVRLGTGELFF
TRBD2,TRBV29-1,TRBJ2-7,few,TGCAGCGTCCGGACTAGCGGGCATAATGAGCAGTACTTC,CSVRTSGHNEQYF
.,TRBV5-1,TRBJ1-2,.,TGCGCCAGCAGCTTGGGGGACCCAATCTCGGGCTACACCTTC,CASSLGDPISGYTF
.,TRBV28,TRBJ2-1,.,TGTGCCAGCAGTATAGTTGGTAAGGGGTACAATGAGCAGTTCTTC,CASSIVGKGYNEQFF
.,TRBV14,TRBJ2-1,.,TGTGCCAGCAGCACCCACCGGGACCTTTCCTACAATGAGCAGTTCTTC,CASSTHRDLSYNEQFF
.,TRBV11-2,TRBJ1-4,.,TGTGCCAGCAGCTCAAAACTGGGAGTCGGAAATGAAAAACTGTTTTTT,CASSSKLGVGNEKLFF
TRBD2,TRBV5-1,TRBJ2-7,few,TGCGCCAGCAGCGGCGGGACTAGCGGACCCTACGAGCAGTACTTC,CASSGGTSGPYEQYF
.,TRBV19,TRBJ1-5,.,TGTGCCACCAGTGGCGTTCTGGGGCGCCTGCCCCAGCATTTT,CATSGVLGRLPQHF
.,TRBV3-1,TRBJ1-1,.,TGTGCCAGCAGCCAAGATTGGGAGCAAGCTTTCTTT,CASSQDWEQAFF
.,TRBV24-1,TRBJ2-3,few,TGTGCCACCAGTGATGCCTCCGCCGGCGCAGATACGCAGTATTTT,CATSDASAGADTQYF
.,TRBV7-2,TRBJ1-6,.,TGTGCCAGCAGCTTAGTTGACCCGGAATATTCACCCCTCCACTTT,CASSLVDPEYSPLHF
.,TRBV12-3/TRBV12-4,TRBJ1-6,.,TGTGCCAGCAGTCAGATGGGTTATTCACCCCTCCACTTT,CASSQMGYSPLHF
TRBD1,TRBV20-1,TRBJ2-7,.,TGCAGTGCTAGGTCTGCGGGACAGGGGGCTTACGAGCAGTACTTC,CSARSAGQGAYEQYF
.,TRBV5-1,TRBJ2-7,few,TGCGCCAGCAGCTTGGTTGGTGCGGGGACCTACGAGCAGTACTTC,CASSLVGAGTYEQYF
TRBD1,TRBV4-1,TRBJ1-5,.,TGCGCCAGCAGCCGACGGACAGGGGGGCATCAGCCCCAGCATTTT,CASSRRTGGHQPQHF
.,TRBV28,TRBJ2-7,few,TGTGCCAGCGGGGGTGTTTACGAGCAGTACTTC,CASGGVYEQYF
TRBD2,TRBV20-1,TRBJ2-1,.,TGCAGTGCCACTCTAGCGGGAGGTTCCTACAATGAGCAGTTCTTC,CSATLAGGSYNEQFF
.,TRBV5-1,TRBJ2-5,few,TGCGCCAGCAGCTTGAGAGACGGACCAGAGACCCAGTACTTC,CASSLRDGPETQYF
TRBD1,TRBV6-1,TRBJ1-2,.,TGTGCCAGCAAAGGGGACAGGCGGGGCTATGGCTACACCTTC,CASKGDRRGYGYTF
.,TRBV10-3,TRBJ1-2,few,TGTGCCATCACTACGACGGGCTATGGCTACACCTTC,CAITTTGYGYTF
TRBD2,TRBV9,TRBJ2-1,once,TGTGCCAGCAGCGGAGCCGGGACTAGCGGAAACAATGAGCAGTTCTTC,CASSGAGTSGNNEQFF
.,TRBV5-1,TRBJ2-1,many,TGCGCCAGCGGGAAGGGTAGCGGAGCTTACAATGAGCAGTTCTTC,CASGKGSGAYNEQFF
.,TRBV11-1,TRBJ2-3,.,TGTGCCAGCAGCTTAGGGTTCGGAGACGCGTATTTT,CASSLGFGDAYF
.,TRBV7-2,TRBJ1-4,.,TGTGCCAGCAGCTTTGGTGGACAGCCCAATGAAAAACTGTTTTTT,CASSFGGQPNEKLFF
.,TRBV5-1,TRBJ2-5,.,TGCGCCAGCAGCTTGGCCGGGTCGACTGGCCAAGAGACCCAGTACTTC,CASSLAGSTGQETQYF
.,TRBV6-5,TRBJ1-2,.,TGTGCCAGCACAGGACTCCCACCTCATGGCTACACCTTC,CASTGLPPHGYTF
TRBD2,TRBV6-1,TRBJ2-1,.,TGTGCCAGCACGGCGGGGGCCTACAATGAGCAGTTCTTC,CASTAGAYNEQFF
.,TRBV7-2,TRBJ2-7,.,TGTGCCAGCAGCCCGAACGTCTCCCCTGCCTACGAGCAGTACTTC,CASSPNVSPAYEQYF